Described below is a single TCR beta chain sequence and its context. In the study's own analysis: For nucleated cells, counts were estimated from reference gene primer amplification. TCRdb's copy holds only in-frame clones and misses some; the assay was immunoSEQ multiplex PCR. V and J calls and clone size come straight from that table; D and trimming were deduced from the DNA. This sample has about 66,000 clones, with 65% to 90% found just once. This record belongs to a study of blood T cell repertoires in COVID-19. On the study more broadly: In each case, the material was cDNA or gDNA derived from T cells, B-cell-depleted T cells, or PBMCs.

The germline V gene has CDR1 SEHNR and CDR2 FQNEAQ (reference sequence). The CDR3 runs 14 residues. Between the trimmed V and J ends, which lost 4 bases and 3 bases, there was a span of 13 bases. Input material: peripheral blood. The clonotype originates from a man in his fifties or sixties with acute or convalescent COVID-19. The chain couples TRBV7-9 to TRBJ2-7, with a possible D match to TRBD2 (5 bases). The CDR3 loop is CASSSSGKVYEQYF. CDR3 nucleotide sequence: TGTGCCAGCAGCTCGTCGGGAAAGGTCTACGAGCAGTACTTC.